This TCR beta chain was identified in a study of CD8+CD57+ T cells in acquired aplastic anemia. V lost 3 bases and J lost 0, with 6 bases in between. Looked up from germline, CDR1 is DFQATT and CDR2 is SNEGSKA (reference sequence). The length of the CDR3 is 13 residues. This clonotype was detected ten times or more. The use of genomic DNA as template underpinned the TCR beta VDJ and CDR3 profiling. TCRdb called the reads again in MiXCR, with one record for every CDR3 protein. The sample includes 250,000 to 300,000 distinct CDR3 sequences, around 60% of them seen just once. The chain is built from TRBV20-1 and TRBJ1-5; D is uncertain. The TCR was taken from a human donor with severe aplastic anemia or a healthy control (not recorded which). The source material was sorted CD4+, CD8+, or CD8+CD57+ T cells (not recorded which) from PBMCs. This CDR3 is CSASTGSNQPQHF. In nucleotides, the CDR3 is TGCAGTGCTAGTACGGGTAGCAATCAGCCCCAGCATTTT.